This TCR beta chain was found in a study of cytomegalovirus exposure and HLA in healthy donors. V lost 5 bases to trimming and J lost 6 bases, with 13 bases between them. The CDR3 is 14 amino acids. CDR1 is SGHTA and CDR2 is FQGNSA in the germline V gene. PCR primers comprised 60 Vbeta and 13 Jbeta primers. Assay: immunoSEQ multiplex PCR; the TCRdb copy retains only in-frame clones and omits some. The sample has approximately 170,000 clones, approximately 84% seen once. This TCR was sampled from a woman aged 50 to 60 in good health and CMV-seropositive. This chain joins TRBV7-2 and TRBJ1-4; a possible D gene is TRBD1 (5 bases). The source material was PBMCs. The CDR3 region has the DNA TGTGCCAGCAGCAGTTACAGGAGGGATGAAAAACTGTTTTTT. Its translation: CASSSYRRDEKLFF.